A selection of T cell receptor beta chains follows, all from one sample in a study of T cells in Graves' hyperthyroidism and ophthalmopathy. TCRdb re-analysed the multiplex PCR reads in MiXCR, keeping a single row per CDR3 protein. The sample includes 550,000 to 850,000 distinct CDR3 sequences, 15% to 20% of them seen just once. Input material: blood. The receptor source for this set is a woman between 50 and 59 years old with Graves' hyperthyroidism that later progressed to Graves' ophthalmopathy. CDR3s leave out the opening cysteine and the closing phenylalanine or tryptophan. Rows give clone size only sometimes, using once, few, many, or a class for an expanded clone.

V gene: TRBV5-1; CDR3 length: 12; J gene: TRBJ1-1; clone size: many; CDR3 protein: ASSLDLRTLEAF
V gene: TRBV6-1; CDR3 length: 13; J gene: TRBJ2-2; clone size: -; CDR3 protein: ASSRMDQGTGELF
V gene: TRBV7-3; CDR3 length: 16; J gene: TRBJ2-2; clone size: -; CDR3 protein: ASSLTGTSGLNTGELF
V gene: TRBV20-1; CDR3 length: 12; J gene: TRBJ2-3; clone size: few; CDR3 protein: SAPPRVSTDTQY
V gene: TRBV7-8; CDR3 length: 15; J gene: TRBJ2-1; clone size: -; CDR3 protein: ASSLRDRGRGINEQF
V gene: TRBV3-1; CDR3 length: 14; J gene: TRBJ1-5; clone size: many; CDR3 protein: ASSHTQGRSNQPQH
V gene: TRBV7-2; CDR3 length: 14; J gene: TRBJ1-2; clone size: -; CDR3 protein: ASSSSGPGTIYGYT
V gene: TRBV6-1; CDR3 length: 12; J gene: TRBJ1-2; clone size: many; CDR3 protein: ASSPGLSNYGYT
V gene: TRBV3-1; CDR3 length: 13; J gene: TRBJ2-7; clone size: -; CDR3 protein: ASSPLTGELGEQY
V gene: TRBV27; CDR3 length: 12; J gene: TRBJ1-5; clone size: few; CDR3 protein: ASGNRGVNQPQH
V gene: TRBV4-1; CDR3 length: 13; J gene: TRBJ1-4; clone size: -; CDR3 protein: ASSQVSEGNEKLF
V gene: TRBV20-1; CDR3 length: 13; J gene: TRBJ2-3; clone size: -; CDR3 protein: SASVLAGGQDTQY
V gene: TRBV5-6; CDR3 length: 12; J gene: TRBJ2-3; clone size: few; CDR3 protein: ASSLGGVLDTQY
V gene: TRBV7-9; CDR3 length: 13; J gene: TRBJ2-4; clone size: few; CDR3 protein: ASSLGPDGGNIQY
V gene: TRBV20-1; CDR3 length: 13; J gene: TRBJ1-4; clone size: -; CDR3 protein: SARKLQGPGEKLF
V gene: TRBV12-5; CDR3 length: 11; J gene: TRBJ1-5; clone size: once; CDR3 protein: ANLGGTNQPQH
V gene: TRBV3-1; CDR3 length: 13; J gene: TRBJ1-1; clone size: many; CDR3 protein: ASSQTPGHNTEAF
V gene: TRBV6-4; CDR3 length: 11; J gene: TRBJ2-2; clone size: few; CDR3 protein: ASSDSASGELF
V gene: TRBV7-2; CDR3 length: 13; J gene: TRBJ1-2; clone size: few; CDR3 protein: ASSSPESGRYGYT
V gene: TRBV3-1; CDR3 length: 11; J gene: TRBJ1-2; clone size: many; CDR3 protein: ASSQGTDYGYT
V gene: TRBV11-2; CDR3 length: 12; J gene: TRBJ2-2; clone size: many; CDR3 protein: ASSNGGYTGELF
V gene: TRBV5-8; CDR3 length: 13; J gene: TRBJ1-5; clone size: -; CDR3 protein: ASSLVVLLNQPQH
V gene: TRBV11-2; CDR3 length: 12; J gene: TRBJ2-7; clone size: many; CDR3 protein: ASSPGPWEPGQY
V gene: TRBV6-1; CDR3 length: 15; J gene: TRBJ2-1; clone size: many; CDR3 protein: ASSERLTASSYNEQF
V gene: TRBV6-1; CDR3 length: 14; J gene: TRBJ2-2; clone size: -; CDR3 protein: ASSTRDRGPVGELF
V gene: TRBV20-1; CDR3 length: 9; J gene: TRBJ1-1; clone size: few; CDR3 protein: SVTLDTEAF
V gene: TRBV4-1; CDR3 length: 14; J gene: TRBJ1-1; clone size: once; CDR3 protein: ASSQEFGGLNTEAF
V gene: TRBV9; CDR3 length: 14; J gene: TRBJ2-1; clone size: -; CDR3 protein: ASSVGDGGAYNEQF
V gene: TRBV11-2; CDR3 length: 13; J gene: TRBJ2-7; clone size: many; CDR3 protein: ASSVTGTGIYEQY
V gene: TRBV20-1; CDR3 length: 15; J gene: TRBJ1-5; clone size: few; CDR3 protein: SARRTGGYWGNQPQH
V gene: TRBV20-1; CDR3 length: 14; J gene: TRBJ2-2; clone size: -; CDR3 protein: SAKGELLKGTGELF
V gene: TRBV6-1; CDR3 length: 13; J gene: TRBJ2-7; clone size: many; CDR3 protein: ASSEPPRGRYEQY
V gene: TRBV3-1; CDR3 length: 14; J gene: TRBJ2-3; clone size: many; CDR3 protein: ASSHPSRGVRYTQY
V gene: TRBV10-3; CDR3 length: 13; J gene: TRBJ2-7; clone size: few; CDR3 protein: AISEPTGSTYEQY
V gene: TRBV11-3; CDR3 length: 13; J gene: TRBJ2-3; clone size: many; CDR3 protein: ASSADSPSTDTQY
V gene: TRBV6-2/TRBV6-3; CDR3 length: 12; J gene: TRBJ2-4; clone size: -; CDR3 protein: ASSADGALNIQY
V gene: TRBV30; CDR3 length: 9; J gene: TRBJ1-2; clone size: many; CDR3 protein: AWGQNYGYT
V gene: TRBV30; CDR3 length: 11; J gene: TRBJ2-7; clone size: -; CDR3 protein: AWSRQDSYEQY
V gene: TRBV12-3/TRBV12-4; CDR3 length: 14; J gene: TRBJ1-2; clone size: -; CDR3 protein: ASSLPPGTARYGYT
V gene: TRBV20-1; CDR3 length: 9; J gene: TRBJ2-5; clone size: many; CDR3 protein: SARFQETQY
V gene: TRBV3-1; CDR3 length: 13; J gene: TRBJ2-2; clone size: few; CDR3 protein: ASSQTSVNTGELF
V gene: TRBV18; CDR3 length: 11; J gene: TRBJ1-1; clone size: many; CDR3 protein: ASSPGDDTEAF
V gene: TRBV9; CDR3 length: 13; J gene: TRBJ1-4; clone size: -; CDR3 protein: ASSATDSKSEKLF
V gene: TRBV7-6; CDR3 length: 12; J gene: TRBJ1-5; clone size: many; CDR3 protein: ASSLGGHNQPQH
V gene: TRBV5-1; CDR3 length: 12; J gene: TRBJ2-5; clone size: few; CDR3 protein: ASSLGAAQETQY